This entry describes one T cell receptor (beta chain). Its specificity is not known. One end of the junction varies from germline; a read error may be responsible. This sample also contains other DNA sequences that code for the same CDR3. This CDR3 comprises 14 residues. Germline V gene data show CDR1 as SGHDT and CDR2 as YYEEEE. Produced via immunoSEQ multiplex PCR; TCRdb's table is partial and in-frame only. The table includes 60,000 or so clones, 75% to 85% detected once. This specimen belongs to a study of OX40 agonist ivuxolimab in advanced cancers. Across the whole study: The dose-escalation group included hepatocellular carcinoma, melanoma, renal cell carcinoma and head and neck cancer. Partial responses were achieved by three patients, one with hepatocellular carcinoma and two with cutaneous melanoma. Study-wide findings and caveats: In the expanded peripheral T cells, antigen specificity was never determined. More expanded clones were seen, on average, in CD8+ T cells than in CD4+.

V gene TRBV5-6 combines with J gene TRBJ1-1; 8 bases map to TRBD1. This clonotype was sampled from an adult with an advanced solid tumor such as melanoma, head and neck, liver or kidney cancer. Sequencing was performed on CD4+ or CD8+ T cells sorted from blood, taken in a trial of the OX40 agonist ivuxolimab. This CDR3 reads CASNLQGGFTEAFF. The DNA for the CDR3 is TGCGCCAGCAACCTACAGGGGGGTTTCACTGAAGCTTTCTTT.